This note documents a single T cell receptor beta chain sequence. The PCR had 60 Vbeta and 13 Jbeta primers. The data were produced by immunoSEQ multiplex PCR, yet TCRdb's version contains in-frame clones alone and is incomplete. In the table there are under 250,000 clones, about 85% of which are singletons. This entry belongs to a study of cytomegalovirus exposure and HLA in healthy donors. Looking at the study overall: An earlier analysis found some 100 million unique TCR beta sequences from about 190 million T cells.

From germline, CDR1 is SNHLY and CDR2 FYNNEI. Trimming at V came to 4 bases and at J to 8 bases, leaving 6 bases not matched to a gene. The CDR3 spans 15 residues. Sequenced material: PBMCs. The rearrangement uses TRBV2 and TRBJ1-4, with TRBD1 matching over 11 bases. The sequence was collected from a human donor in good health. CDR3 region: CASSGAGTGGEKLFF. The CDR3 nucleotides are TGTGCCAGCAGTGGGGCCGGGACAGGGGGGGAAAAACTGTTTTTT.